One and the same sample provided the 21 T cell receptor beta chains below, sequenced in a study of regulatory T cells in long-lasting Graves disease. The sample's time point: newly diagnosed GD, antithyroid drugs for less than 3 months. Extracted PBMC RNA gave rise to the TCR library. Researchers made TCR beta libraries by using iRepertoire HTBI primers and running Arm-PCR on CDR3 regions. TCRdb called the multiplex PCR reads again in MiXCR, with one record for every CDR3 protein. Among about 400,000 distinct CDR3 sequences listed, about 15% were seen once. This sample also appeared in a second study, on T cells in Graves' hyperthyroidism and ophthalmopathy.

The specimen comprised peripheral blood mononuclear cells (PBMCs), sampled at new diagnosis, from a patient treated with antithyroid drugs. Source of these receptors: a woman aged 40 to 55 with Graves disease.

This clonotype occurred many times. This sequence joins TRBV2 and TRBJ1-2; the match to TRBD1 covers 7 bases. Germline V gives CDR1 SNHLY, CDR2 FYNNEI. Unmatched junction bases numbered 2, after V lost 7 bases and J lost 6 bases. CDR3 length equals 11 residues. Written as DNA, the CDR3 is TGTGCCAGCACAACAGGGGATGGCTACACCTTC. This translates into CASTTGDGYTF.

Points on this clonotype: A read error is possible here, since a much larger clone lies one base away. This sequence joins TRBV5-1 and TRBJ2-5, with TRBD2 matching 12 bases. Germline V gene lookup returns CDR1 SGHRS and CDR2 YFSETQ. The CDR3 extends over 14 amino acids. The CDR3 loop reads CASSFSSSGRGWLF. In DNA, the CDR3 is TGCGCCAGCAGCTTCTCCTCTAGCGGGAGGGGATGGCTCTTC.

This clonotype was detected ten times or more. The chain links TRBV10-2 to TRBJ1-1; the D gene is possibly TRBD1 (5 bases). CDR3 size: 14 residues. Per the germline V gene, CDR1 is WSHSY and CDR2 is SAAADI. V was cut by 6 bases and J by 5 bases, with 16 bases left in between. The CDR3 protein is CASRPVDGGTEAFF. The CDR3 region has the DNA TGCGCCAGCAGGCCGGTGGACGGGGGGACTGAAGCTTTCTTT.

At least ten counts were recorded for this clonotype. The rearrangement joins TRBV28 to TRBJ2-7, with TRBD1 matching over 7 bases. This CDR3 is built from 14 residues. J gave up 0 bases and V 6 bases, and 5 bases lay outside the gene matches. The V gene's germline CDR1 is MDHEN and CDR2 SYDVKM. CDR3 loop: CASRAGTDSYEQYF. The DNA of the CDR3 is TGTGCCAGCAGAGCCGGGACAGACTCCTACGAGCAGTACTTC.

V and J are TRBV7-6 and TRBJ1-1, with TRBD1 matching 8 bases. Germline trimming cut 1 base from V and 4 bases from J; bases unmatched to any gene: 5. The CDR3 covers 15 residues. Per germline, CDR1 SGHVS and CDR2 FNYEAQ. DNA for the CDR3: TGTGCCAGCAGCTTAGAGCAGGGGGCGGGCACTGAAGCTTTCTTT. It encodes CASSLEQGAGTEAFF.

This clonotype was seen repeatedly, ten times or more. V usage is TRBV29-1 and J usage is TRBJ2-5, with TRBD2 as a possible D gene (6 bases). The CDR3 runs 12 residues. Germline values: CDR1 SQVTM, CDR2 ANQGSEA. The ends were cut back, 5 bases at V and 5 bases at J, with 12 bases in the middle. CDR3 sequence reads: CSVHGGSETQYF. CDR3 nucleotides: TGCAGCGTTCACGGGGGATCGGAGACCCAGTACTTC.

V is TRBV2 and J is TRBJ2-7, with TRBD1 matching 9 bases. V trimming: 4 bases; J trimming: 12 bases; junction bases outside the gene matches: 13. The CDR3 runs to 14 residues. Germline V gene sequence: CDR1 SNHLY, CDR2 FYNNEI. The CDR3 DNA reads as TGTGCCAGCAGTGGGCGGGGACAGGGCCTTCGGGGGTACTTC. Its translation: CASSGRGQGLRGYF.

This chain joins TRBV19 and TRBJ2-6, with a tentative D call TRBD1 (6 bases). V lost 5 bases and J 2 bases, leaving 13 bases between the germline ends. This CDR3 is built from 16 residues. Germline CDR1 and CDR2: LNHDA and SQIVND (reference sequence). The CDR3 here is CASSASGAPGANVLTF. CDR3 nucleotides: TGTGCCAGTAGTGCCTCAGGGGCCCCTGGGGCCAACGTCCTGACTTTC.

There are many counts of this clonotype. The chain couples TRBV12-3 or TRBV12-4 to TRBJ2-1; D gene uncertain. This CDR3 comprises 15 residues. Between the trimmed V and J ends, which lost 7 bases and 0 bases, there was a span of 13 bases. CDR3 residues: CASTSGVSSYNEQFF. CDR3 DNA: TGTGCCAGCACCTCCGGAGTGAGCTCCTACAATGAGCAGTTCTTC.

On this clonotype itself: This may stem from a read error, because a much larger clone lies one nucleotide away. The chain recombines TRBV6-9 with TRBJ2-7, with 8 bases identical to TRBD2. Trimming cost V 3 bases and J 7 bases; bases outside gene matches: 14. Germline CDR1 reads MNHGY; CDR2 reads SVAAGI. The CDR3 runs 16 residues. In nucleotides, the CDR3 is TGTGCCAGCAGTTACCTTTTAGCGGGAACGTACAATGAGCAGTACTTC. Translating gives CASSYLLAGTYNEQYF.

V gene TRBV19 combines with J gene TRBJ2-7, with D possibly being TRBD1 or TRBD2 (5 bases each). The CDR3 spans 14 residues. Trimming left V 1 base short and J 2 bases short, with 9 bases between. Germline values: CDR1 LNHDA, CDR2 SQIVND (reference sequence). This chain's CDR3 is CASSIGDLTYEQYF. In nucleotides, the CDR3 is TGTGCCAGTAGTATAGGGGACCTAACCTACGAGCAGTACTTC. The variable domain in full, completed from reference TRBV19 and TRBJ2-7, reads DGGITQSPKYLFRKEGQNVTLSCEQNLNHDAMYWYRQDPGQGLRLIYYSQIVNDFQKGDIAEGYSVSREKKESFPLTVTSAQKNPTAFYLCASSIGDLTYEQYFGPGTRLTVT.

This clonotype was found many times. This chain links TRBV27 with TRBJ2-1; D ambiguous. CDR1 MNHEY and CDR2 SMNVEV come from the germline V gene (reference sequence). The V end lost 0 bases, the J end lost 9 bases, and 12 bases lay between the germline ends. The CDR3 covers 14 residues. The CDR3: CASSLSANLGEQFF. CDR3 nucleotides: TGTGCCAGCAGTTTATCGGCCAACTTAGGTGAGCAGTTCTTC.

This clonotype has more than one count but fewer than ten. This rearrangement joins TRBV5-4 to TRBJ2-1; D not resolved. Germline CDR1 SGHNT, CDR2 YYREEE (reference sequence). The CDR3 totals 14 residues. V lost 4 bases and J 8 bases, leaving 16 bases between the germline ends. The CDR3 region is CASSPPRDGDEQFF. The CDR3 DNA sequence: TGTGCCAGCAGCCCTCCCCGTGACGGTGATGAGCAGTTCTTC.

This clonotype has a count of ten or more. The rearrangement uses TRBV30 and TRBJ2-5, with a possible D match to TRBD2 (6 bases). V gave up 3 bases and J gave up 4 bases, with 12 bases separating them. This CDR3 comprises 13 residues. Germline CDR1 reads GTSNPN; CDR2 reads SVGIG (reference sequence). CDR3 nucleotide sequence: TGTGCCTGGAGGCAGGGAGGTGGAGAGACCCAGTACTTC. It codes for CAWRQGGGETQYF.

The chain joins TRBV19 to TRBJ2-5; D is possibly TRBD2 (5 bases). Trimming left V 7 bases short and J 4 bases short, with 19 bases between. Looked up from germline, CDR1 is LNHDA and CDR2 is SQIVND (reference sequence). CDR3 length: 15 residues. CDR3 nucleotides: TGTGCCAGTAAAATTTTCGTGGGAGCCCCAGAGACCCAGTACTTC. Translating gives CASKIFVGAPETQYF.

The chain has TRBV29-1 and TRBJ1-2; weak D call: TRBD1 (5 bases). V lost 7 bases and J 0 bases, leaving 12 bases between the germline ends. Germline CDR1 is SQVTM and CDR2 is ANQGSEA. The CDR3 extends over 13 amino acids. The CDR3 here is CSARGGANYGYTF. The CDR3 region has the DNA TGCAGCGCGCGGGGGGGAGCTAACTATGGCTACACCTTC.

This clonotype was seen repeatedly, ten times or more. The V and J genes are TRBV9 and TRBJ2-2; D perhaps matches TRBD1 (5 bases). Germline CDR1 and CDR2: SGDLS and YYNGEE. The CDR3 is made up of 16 amino acids. V shed 0 bases and J shed 0 bases, with 9 bases lying between them. The DNA of the CDR3 is TGTGCCAGCAGCGTAGAGCCAGGGACGAACACCGGGGAGCTGTTTTTT. It translates to CASSVEPGTNTGELFF.

A few counts support this clonotype. This rearrangement joins TRBV20-1 to TRBJ2-2; D remains unclear. The V end was cut by 1 base, the J end by 0 bases, with 9 bases between. This CDR3 spans 15 amino acids. From germline, CDR1 is DFQATT and CDR2 SNEGSKA (reference sequence). CDR3: CSARGRRPNTGELFF. CDR3 coding DNA: TGCAGTGCTAGAGGGCGACGGCCGAACACCGGGGAGCTGTTTTTT.

There are many counts of this clonotype. The conserved final phenylalanine or tryptophan is absent from the CDR3, which likely points to a read error. The chain couples TRBV28 to TRBJ2-2; 7 nucleotides align to TRBD1. The CDR3 is 14 residues long. The ends lost 8 bases at V and 0 bases at J; junction bases unmatched: 3. Germline V gene lookup returns CDR1 MDHEN and CDR2 SYDVKM. The CDR3 region has the DNA TGTGCCAGCTACGACAGGGCGAACACCGGGGAGCTGTTTTCT. It codes for CASYDRANTGELFS.

There are a few counts of this clonotype. Given a much more abundant clone one base away, this may be a read error. The conserved phenylalanine or tryptophan is not found at the CDR3 terminus, so this likely reflects a read error. The CDR3 loop is CASSLALGEGLYEQFI. In DNA form, the CDR3 reads TGTGCCAGCAGCTTAGCGCTTGGAGAAGGCCTCTATGAGCAGTTCATC. This chain connects TRBV7-9 to TRBJ2-5; D is undetermined. The DNA matches TRBJ2-1 better at its end, which makes the J call doubtful. Germline CDR1 reads SEHNR; CDR2 reads FQNEAQ (reference sequence). This CDR3 contains 16 residues.

This clonotype was counted at least ten times. The chain has TRBV12-3 or TRBV12-4 and TRBJ2-5; 11 bases fit TRBD2. Trimming cost V 8 bases and J 6 bases; bases outside gene matches: 5. The CDR3 is 13 amino acids. The CDR3 sequence is CASGLAGGKTQYF. The CDR3 DNA sequence: TGTGCCAGCGGCCTAGCGGGAGGAAAGACCCAGTACTTC.